This TCR beta chain was profiled in a study of OX40 agonist ivuxolimab in advanced cancers. With respect to the entire study: Ivuxolimab was a fully human IgG2 agonistic monoclonal antibody targeting the costimulatory receptor OX40 (CD134). The purpose of peripheral TCRbeta sequencing was to test whether ivuxolimab changed TCR sequence diversity and led to clonal T-cell expansion. The monotherapy dose-escalation portion (N of about 52 patients) of the phase I ivuxolimab trial is reported in the paper. Of the approximately 50 dose-escalation patients, hepatocellular carcinoma was present in around 20, melanoma in roughly 15, renal cell carcinoma in 9 and head and neck cancer in 9. Intravenous ivuxolimab was administered to patients every 2 weeks at six dose levels: 0.01, 0.1, 0.3, 1.5, 3 and 10 mg/kg. Partial responses were achieved by three dose-escalation patients, of whom one had hepatocellular carcinoma and two had cutaneous melanoma. In the dose-escalation cohort, more than 80% of patients were male, and the mean age was approximately 60 years with a range of 23 to 79. Prior anti-PD-1, anti-PD-L1 or anti-CTLA-4 therapy was permitted, and less than 45% of dose-escalation patients had received checkpoint inhibitors. Study-wide conclusions, independent of this receptor: At doses of 0.1 to 3.0 mg/kg, clonal expansion of both CD4+ and CD8+ T cells in blood was seen between baseline and week 6. Partial responders in the 0.1-3.0 mg/kg groups had among the lowest normalized peripheral clonal expansion, especially among CD8+ T cells. Low levels of normalized T-cell clonal expansion were also shown by some nonresponding patients. The antigen specificity of the clonally expanded peripheral T cells was not determined. After ivuxolimab, CD8+ T cells had more expanded clones than CD4+ T cells on average.

V trim: 1 base; J trim: 3 bases; unmatched bases: 0. For CDR1 and CDR2, the germline V gene lists SGHDT and YYEEEE. The CDR3 runs 15 amino acids, cysteine and phenylalanine included. Only the CDR3 DNA stays, 45 bases, in frame from base 1. Concerning this clone: Its antigen is not yet known. Qualities for individual bases were not recorded, and no much larger clone is one base off.

Patients with a history of autoimmune disease or receiving systemic immunosuppression were excluded from the trial. Peripheral blood for TCR sequencing was collected from all dose cohorts at baseline, on cycle 4 day 1, and on cycle 7 day 1. The samples were drawn from a first-in-human, open-label, multicenter phase I dose-escalation trial of ivuxolimab. The trial enrolled adults with locally advanced or metastatic head and neck squamous cell, hepatocellular, melanoma or renal cell carcinoma. Before TCR sequencing, CD4+ and CD8+ T cells were separately sorted from peripheral blood. Genomic DNA was extracted from sorted cells for sequencing of the TCRbeta CDR3 region. TCRbeta CDR3 regions were sequenced using the immunoSEQ Assay. The table comes from immuneACCESS by way of TCRdb, which keeps in-frame sequences with V and J called. Part of the clones is missing from these tables; in studies checked, under half for an unresolved V gene and the rest for unknown reasons. Present in this sample are 15,000 to 25,000 clones, around 79% of which were seen just once. The ten largest clones add up to around 20% of the sample.

The receptor's source is an adult with an advanced solid tumor such as melanoma, head and neck, liver or kidney cancer. The sequences come from CD4+ or CD8+ T cells sorted from blood, collected in a trial of the OX40 agonist ivuxolimab. The chain couples TRBV5-6 to TRBJ2-3; 12 central nucleotides agree with TRBD2. The CDR3 protein: CASSLTSGGTDTQYF. The DNA is as follows: TGTGCCAGCAGCTTGACTAGCGGGGGGACAGATACGCAGTATTTT.